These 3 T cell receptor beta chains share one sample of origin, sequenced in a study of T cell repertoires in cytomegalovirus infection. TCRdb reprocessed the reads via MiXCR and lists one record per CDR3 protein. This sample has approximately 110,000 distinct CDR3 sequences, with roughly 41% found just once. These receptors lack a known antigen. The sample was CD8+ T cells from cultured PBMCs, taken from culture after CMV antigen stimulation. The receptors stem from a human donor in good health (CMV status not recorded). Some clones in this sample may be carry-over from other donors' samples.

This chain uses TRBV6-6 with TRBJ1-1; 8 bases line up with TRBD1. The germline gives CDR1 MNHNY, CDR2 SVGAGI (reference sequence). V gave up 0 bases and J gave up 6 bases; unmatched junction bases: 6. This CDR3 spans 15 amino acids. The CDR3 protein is CASSYSPQGAAEAFF. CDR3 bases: TGTGCCAGCAGTTACTCCCCCCAGGGGGCGGCTGAAGCTTTCTTT.

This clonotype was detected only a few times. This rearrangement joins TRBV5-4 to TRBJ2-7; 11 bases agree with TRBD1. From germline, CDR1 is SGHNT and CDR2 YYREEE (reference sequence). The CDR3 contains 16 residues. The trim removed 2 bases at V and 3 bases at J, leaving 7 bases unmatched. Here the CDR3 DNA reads TGTGCCAGCAGCTTCCGCCGGGGGACAGGGGGCTACGAGCAGTACTTC. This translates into CASSFRRGTGGYEQYF. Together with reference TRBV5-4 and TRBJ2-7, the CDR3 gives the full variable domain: ETGVTQSPTHLIKTRGQQVTLRCSSQSGHNTVSWYQQALGQGPQFIFQYYREEENGRGNFPPRFSGLQFPNYSSELNVNALELDDSALYLCASSFRRGTGGYEQYFGPGTRLTVT.

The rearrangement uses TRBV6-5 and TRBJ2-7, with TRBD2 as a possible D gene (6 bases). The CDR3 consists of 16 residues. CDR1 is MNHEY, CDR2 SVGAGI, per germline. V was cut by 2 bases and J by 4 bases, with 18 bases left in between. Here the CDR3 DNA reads TGTGCCAGCAGTTACGGGCAGGGCCGGGGAGGATACGAGCAGTACTTC. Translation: CASSYGQGRGGYEQYF.